This T cell receptor beta chain was recorded in a study of shared clonotypes between healthy human individuals. As to this clone: The target antigen is unknown.

Study-level points and caveats: Represented diversity, genetic and exposure-history alike, was limited by few donors. Memory subsets generally showed smaller estimated richness than naive subsets did.

At deep level, the assay was performed. Profiled with immunoSEQ multiplex PCR; TCRdb holds only in-frame clones, not every one. Found here are some 2,500,000 clones, 85% to 95% of them singletons; the top ten hold about 0.36%. Subsets obtained from CD4+ cells comprised CD45RA+ naive and CD45RA-negative memory cells. There are 15 residues in the CDR3. The germline gives CDR1 LNHDA, CDR2 SQIVND (reference sequence). Germline trimming cut 4 bases from V and 5 bases from J; bases unmatched to any gene: 6. This TCR was recovered from a young man in good health. Some clones in this sample may be carry-over from other donors' samples. What was sequenced was naive CD4+ T cells from PBMCs. Subset described: CD45RA+ positively selected. The chain recombines TRBV19 with TRBJ2-2, with 8 bases lining up with TRBD1. CDR3 loop: CASSKMDRDTGELFF. In DNA, the CDR3 is TGTGCCAGTAGTAAAATGGACAGGGATACCGGGGAGCTGTTTTTT.